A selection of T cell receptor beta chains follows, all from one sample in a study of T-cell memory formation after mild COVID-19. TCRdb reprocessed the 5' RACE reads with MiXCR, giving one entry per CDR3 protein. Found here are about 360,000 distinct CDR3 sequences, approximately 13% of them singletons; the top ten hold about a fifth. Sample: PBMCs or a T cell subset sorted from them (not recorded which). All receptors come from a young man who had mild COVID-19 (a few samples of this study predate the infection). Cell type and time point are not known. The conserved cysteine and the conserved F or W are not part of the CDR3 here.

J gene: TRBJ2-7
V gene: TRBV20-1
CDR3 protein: SARVDREGDDRYEQY

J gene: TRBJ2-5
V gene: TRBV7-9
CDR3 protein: ASSLVTGVGETQY

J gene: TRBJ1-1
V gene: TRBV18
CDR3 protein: ASSQGASTEAF

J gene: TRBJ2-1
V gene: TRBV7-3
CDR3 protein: ASRSGGVGEQF

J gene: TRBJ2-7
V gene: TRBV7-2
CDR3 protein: ASSLVGTGAYEQY

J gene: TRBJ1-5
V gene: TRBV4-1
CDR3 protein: ASSQRPGARGNQPQH

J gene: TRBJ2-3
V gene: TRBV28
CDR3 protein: ASSLSPGRTDTQY

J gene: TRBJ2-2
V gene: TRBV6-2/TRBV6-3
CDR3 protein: ASQNWAGELF

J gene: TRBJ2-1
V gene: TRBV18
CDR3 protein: ASSQNRDTYNEQF

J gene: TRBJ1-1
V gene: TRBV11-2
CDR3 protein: ASSSAPRTEAF

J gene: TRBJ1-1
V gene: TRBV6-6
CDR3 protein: ASSLGPMNTEAF

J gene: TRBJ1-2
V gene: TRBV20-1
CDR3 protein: SARGPPLNYGYT

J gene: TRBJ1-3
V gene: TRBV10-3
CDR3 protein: AIREDRGSGNTIY

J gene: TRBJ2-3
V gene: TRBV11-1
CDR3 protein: ASSLYTGGAADTQY

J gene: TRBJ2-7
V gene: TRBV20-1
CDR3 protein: SADPASGPYEQY

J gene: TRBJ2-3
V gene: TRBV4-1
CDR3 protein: ASSQEWKGMDTQY

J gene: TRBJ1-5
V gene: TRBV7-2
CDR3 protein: ASSWRQGAIQPQH

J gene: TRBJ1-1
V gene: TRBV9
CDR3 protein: ASSVGTGGTEAF

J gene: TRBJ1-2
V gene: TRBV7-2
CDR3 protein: ASSLDGGGIYGYT

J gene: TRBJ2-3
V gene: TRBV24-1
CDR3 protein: ATSDARTSGGVGDTQY

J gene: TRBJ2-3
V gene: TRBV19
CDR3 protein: ASSNLLSTDTQY

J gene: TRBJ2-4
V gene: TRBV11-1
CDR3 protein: ASSLFGFSAKNIQY

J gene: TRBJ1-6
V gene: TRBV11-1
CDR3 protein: ASGRGVGVFPLH

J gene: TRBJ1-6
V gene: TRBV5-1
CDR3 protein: ASSLTANSYNSPLH

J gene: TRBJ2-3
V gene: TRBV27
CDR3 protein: ASSLRRDTQY

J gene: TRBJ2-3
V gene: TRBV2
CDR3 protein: ASSILPDTQY

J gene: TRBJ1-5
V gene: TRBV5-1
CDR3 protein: ASSPTGFQPQH

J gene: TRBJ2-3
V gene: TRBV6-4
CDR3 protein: ASSETSGGTDTQY

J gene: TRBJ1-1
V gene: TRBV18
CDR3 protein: ASSPRFTGTEAF

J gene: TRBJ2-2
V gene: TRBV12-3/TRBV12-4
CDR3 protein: ASTLTGSTGELF

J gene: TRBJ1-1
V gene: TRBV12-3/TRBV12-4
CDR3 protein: ASSWGQGGEAF

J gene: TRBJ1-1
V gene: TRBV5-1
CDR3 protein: ASRSGAEAF

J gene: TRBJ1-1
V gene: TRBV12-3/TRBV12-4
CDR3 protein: ASRTGWGKTEAF

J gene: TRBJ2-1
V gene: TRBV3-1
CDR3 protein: ASSRLAGLSYNEQF

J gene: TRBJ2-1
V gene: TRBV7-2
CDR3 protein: ASSFNSGGGGEQF

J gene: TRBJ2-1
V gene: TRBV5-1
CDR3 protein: ASSLGSGGPLLLYNEQF

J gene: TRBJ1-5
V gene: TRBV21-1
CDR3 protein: ASSKAPGAGNQPQH

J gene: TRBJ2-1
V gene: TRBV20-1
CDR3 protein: SARPGAGVEQF

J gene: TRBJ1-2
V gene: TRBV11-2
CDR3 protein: ASSSRPEGGYT

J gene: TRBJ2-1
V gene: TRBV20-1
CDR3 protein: SARDRLGWINEQF

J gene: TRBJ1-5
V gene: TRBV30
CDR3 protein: AWSLGFDQPQH

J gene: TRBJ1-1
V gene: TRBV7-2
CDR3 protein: ASSPLREMNTEAF

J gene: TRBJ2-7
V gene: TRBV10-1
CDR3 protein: ASSEQGDEQY

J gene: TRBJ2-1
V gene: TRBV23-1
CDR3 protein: ASVRTGTGQNEQF

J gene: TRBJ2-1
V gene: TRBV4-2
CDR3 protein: ASSQVSSRQDNEQF

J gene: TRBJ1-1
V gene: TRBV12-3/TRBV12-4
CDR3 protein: ASSPRQAVTEAF

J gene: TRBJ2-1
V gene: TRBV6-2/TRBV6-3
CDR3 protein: ASSWTGNNEQF

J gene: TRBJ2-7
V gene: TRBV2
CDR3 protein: ASSEVTGWDEQY

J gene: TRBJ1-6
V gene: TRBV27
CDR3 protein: ASSFPGINSPLH

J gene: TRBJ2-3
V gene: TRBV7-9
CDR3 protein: ASSRGQALAHLDTQY

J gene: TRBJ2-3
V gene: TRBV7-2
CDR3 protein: ASSQSIGYTQY

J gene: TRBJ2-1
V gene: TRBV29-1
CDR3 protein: SAAGGEDEQF

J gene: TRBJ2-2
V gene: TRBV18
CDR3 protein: ASSINPANTGELF

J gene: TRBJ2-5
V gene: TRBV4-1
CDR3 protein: ASSHHGTSQETQY

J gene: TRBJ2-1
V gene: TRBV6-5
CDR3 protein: ASSYSNGYNEQF

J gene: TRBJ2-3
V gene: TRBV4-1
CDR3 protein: ASTASPGVTDTQY

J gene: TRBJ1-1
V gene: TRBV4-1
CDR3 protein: ASSQGGRTEAF